This T cell receptor (beta chain) appears in the sequencing data of a study of technical replicates of blood from several donors. Assay used: immunoSEQ multiplex PCR; TCRdb lists only in-frame clones, some missing. This sample has around 80,000 clones, with approximately 89% found just once. CDR3 length: 17 residues. With 0 bases clipped from V and 1 base from J, the junction kept 5 bases outside the gene matches. Germline V CDR1 and CDR2: SGDLS, YYNGEE. The TCR originated in a human donor in good health. The material sequenced was T cells isolated from PBMCs. V gene TRBV9 combines with J gene TRBJ2-2; 8 positions match TRBD2. In DNA, the CDR3 is TGTGCCAGCAGCGTAGCTTCAGCGGGAGAGAACACCGGGGAGCTGTTTTTT. Its translation is CASSVASAGENTGELFF.